A selection of T cell receptor beta chains follows, all from one sample in a study of radiation and T cells in renal cell carcinoma. Measured with immunoSEQ multiplex PCR; TCRdb has only the in-frame clones, and not every one. In the table there are about 49,000 clones, 75% to 85% of which are singletons. Sequences were derived from blood, sampled from a patient whose treatment included radiotherapy and nephrectomy. The source is a woman aged 70-85 years with renal cell carcinoma. Each CDR3 is given without its conserved first and last residue.

J	V	CDR3
TRBJ1-5	TRBV19	ASTSGRVVMGSNQPQH
TRBJ2-7	TRBV6-1	ASSEPGQVTYEQY
TRBJ2-7	TRBV18	ASSPRASGSYEQY
TRBJ2-3	TRBV9	ASSVGGDTQY
TRBJ1-6	TRBV5-5	ASSLNSGPSSPLH
TRBJ2-3	TRBV7-8	ASSFALTDTQY
TRBJ1-1	TRBV11-2	ASSASWGNTEAF
TRBJ2-7	TRBV4-1	ASSQDGVSREQY
TRBJ1-3	TRBV30	AWKSSGNTIY
TRBJ2-7	TRBV4-1	ASSQPGRSYEQY
TRBJ2-7	TRBV7-9	ASRASGTYEQY
TRBJ2-3	TRBV7-9	ASSFSGGLSTDTQY
TRBJ2-7	TRBV1	TSSPPLRGEQY
TRBJ2-7	TRBV7-9	ASSLGGPYYEQY
TRBJ2-7	TRBV18	ASSLGAGGYEQY
TRBJ1-4	TRBV10-3	AISETLTGTEKLF
TRBJ2-2	TRBV14	ASSHSSGRAGTGELF
TRBJ1-1	TRBV6-1	ASSDPGSPMRTEAF
TRBJ2-7	TRBV5-4	ASSTPGQAFYEQY
TRBJ1-3	TRBV5-5	ASSLERSGNTIY
TRBJ2-5	TRBV19	ASSIKGGQETQY
TRBJ2-1	TRBV7-8	ASSPREHEQF
TRBJ1-1	TRBV7-2	VVGRAYTEAF
TRBJ2-3	TRBV27	ASRQNSGGADTQY
TRBJ2-7	TRBV29-1	SGQDTYEQY
TRBJ2-2	TRBV4-1	ASSQVGVGAVGELF
TRBJ2-3	TRBV27	ASSFLSDPGTDTQY
TRBJ2-7	TRBV12-2	ASRPGHNYEQY
TRBJ1-2	TRBV6-1	ASRPGQVFGYT
TRBJ1-2	TRBV9	ASSVGRGAGYGYT
TRBJ1-2	TRBV30	AWSGRFGYGYT
TRBJ1-6	TRBV5-6	ASRRPLH
TRBJ2-2	TRBV11-3	ASSSGWSGTGELF
TRBJ2-7	TRBV14	ASSQGYTAHEQY
TRBJ2-6	TRBV6-4	ASSDSGANSGANVLT
TRBJ2-1	TRBV7-8	ASSFRTSGSEGEQF
TRBJ1-6	TRBV18	ASSPGQSQNSPLH
TRBJ2-1	TRBV18	ASSPSRGKTSGDYNEQF
TRBJ1-5	TRBV2	ASSAITGVDQPQH
TRBJ1-4	TRBV30	AWSTRQAGEKLF
TRBJ2-2	TRBV12-5	ASGGDGGTTGELF
TRBJ1-2	TRBV7-9	ASSLEVGYT
TRBJ1-4	TRBV9	ASSVAATATNEKLF
TRBJ2-7	TRBV5-1	ASSSEREYHEQY
TRBJ1-5	TRBV2	ASSGTGDNQPQH